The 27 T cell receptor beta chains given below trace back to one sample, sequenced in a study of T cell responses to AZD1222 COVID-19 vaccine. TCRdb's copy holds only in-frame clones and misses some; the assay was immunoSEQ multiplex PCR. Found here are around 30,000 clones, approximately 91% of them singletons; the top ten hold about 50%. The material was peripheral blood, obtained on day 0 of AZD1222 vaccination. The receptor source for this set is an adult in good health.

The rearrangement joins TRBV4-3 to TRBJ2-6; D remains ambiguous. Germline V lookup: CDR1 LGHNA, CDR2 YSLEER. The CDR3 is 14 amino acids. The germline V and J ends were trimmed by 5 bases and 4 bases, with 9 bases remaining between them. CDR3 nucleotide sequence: TGCGCCAGCAGCGCCGACGCGGGGGCCAACGTCCTGACTTTC. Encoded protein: CASSADAGANVLTF.

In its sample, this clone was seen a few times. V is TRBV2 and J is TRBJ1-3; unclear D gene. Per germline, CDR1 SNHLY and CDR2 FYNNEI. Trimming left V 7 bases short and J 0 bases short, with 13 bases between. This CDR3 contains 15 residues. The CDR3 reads CASKRSPDSGNTIYF. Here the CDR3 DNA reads TGTGCCAGCAAGCGGAGTCCAGACTCTGGAAACACCATATATTTT. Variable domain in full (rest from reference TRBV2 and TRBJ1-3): EPEVTQTPSHQVTQMGQEVILRCVPISNHLYFYWYRQILGQKVEFLVSFYNNEISEKSEIFDDQFSVERPDGSNFTLKIRSTKLEDSAMYFCASKRSPDSGNTIYFGEGSWLTVV.

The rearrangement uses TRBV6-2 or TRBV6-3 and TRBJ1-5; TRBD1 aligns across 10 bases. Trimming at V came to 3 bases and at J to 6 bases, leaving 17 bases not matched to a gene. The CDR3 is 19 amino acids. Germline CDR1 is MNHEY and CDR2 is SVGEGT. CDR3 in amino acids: CASSYGHSYRDRGIQPQHF. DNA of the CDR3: TGTGCCAGCAGTTATGGGCACAGTTACCGGGACAGGGGTATTCAGCCCCAGCATTTT.

This CDR3 reads CASSLVQGRTEAFF. The CDR3 DNA sequence: TGTGCCAGCAGCTTAGTACAGGGGCGTACTGAAGCTTTCTTT. The V and J genes are TRBV7-2 and TRBJ1-1, with TRBD1 matching 7 bases. V lost 1 base, J lost 5 bases, and 4 bases stayed unmatched. This CDR3 comprises 14 residues. Germline loops: CDR1 SGHTA, CDR2 FQGNSA.

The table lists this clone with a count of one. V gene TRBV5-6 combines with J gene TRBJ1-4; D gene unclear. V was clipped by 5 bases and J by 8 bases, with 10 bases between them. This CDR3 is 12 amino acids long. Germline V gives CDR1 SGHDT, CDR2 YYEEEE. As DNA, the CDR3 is TGTGCCAGCAGTTACGGACTCGAAAAACTGTTTTTT. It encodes CASSYGLEKLFF.

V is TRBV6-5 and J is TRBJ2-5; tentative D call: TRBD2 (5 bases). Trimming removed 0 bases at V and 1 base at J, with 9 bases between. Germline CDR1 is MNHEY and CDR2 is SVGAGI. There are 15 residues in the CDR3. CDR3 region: CASSYSPGSQETQYF. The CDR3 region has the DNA TGTGCCAGCAGTTACTCCCCGGGGAGCCAAGAGACCCAGTACTTC.

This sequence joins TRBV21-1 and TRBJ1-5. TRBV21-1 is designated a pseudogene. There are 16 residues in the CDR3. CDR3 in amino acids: CASTGWQGRSNQPQHF. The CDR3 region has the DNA TGTGCCAGCACGGGATGGCAGGGAAGGAGCAATCAGCCCCAGCATTTT.

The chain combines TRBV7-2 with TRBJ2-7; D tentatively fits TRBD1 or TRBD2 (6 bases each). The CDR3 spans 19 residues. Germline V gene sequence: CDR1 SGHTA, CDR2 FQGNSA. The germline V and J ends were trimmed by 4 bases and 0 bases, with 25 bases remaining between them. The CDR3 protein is CASSSRSRGPGTFSYEQYF. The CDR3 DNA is TGTGCCAGCAGCTCTAGATCTCGGGGGCCGGGCACCTTCTCCTACGAGCAGTACTTC. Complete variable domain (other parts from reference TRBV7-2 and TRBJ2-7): GAGVSQSPSNKVTEKGKDVELRCDPISGHTALYWYRQSLGQGLEFLIYFQGNSAPDKSGLPSDRFSAERTGGSVSTLTIQRTQQEDSAVYLCASSSRSRGPGTFSYEQYFGPGTRLTVT.

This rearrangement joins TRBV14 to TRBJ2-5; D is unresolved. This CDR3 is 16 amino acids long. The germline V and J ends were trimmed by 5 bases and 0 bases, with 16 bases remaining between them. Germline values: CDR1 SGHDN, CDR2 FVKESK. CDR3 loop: CASSSLQVTDQETQYF. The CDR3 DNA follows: TGTGCCAGCAGCTCACTTCAGGTAACCGACCAAGAGACCCAGTACTTC. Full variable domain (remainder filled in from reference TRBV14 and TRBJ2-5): EAGVTQFPSHSVIEKGQTVTLRCDPISGHDNLYWYRRVMGKEIKFLLHFVKESKQDESGMPNNRFLAERTGGTYSTLKVQPAELEDSGVYFCASSSLQVTDQETQYFGPGTRLLVL.

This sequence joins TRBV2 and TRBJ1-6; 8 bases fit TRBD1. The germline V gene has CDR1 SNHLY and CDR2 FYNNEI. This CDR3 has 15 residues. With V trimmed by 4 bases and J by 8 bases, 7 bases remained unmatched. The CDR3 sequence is CASSATGQGHSPLHF. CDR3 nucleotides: TGTGCCAGCAGTGCTACCGGACAGGGCCATTCACCCCTCCACTTT.

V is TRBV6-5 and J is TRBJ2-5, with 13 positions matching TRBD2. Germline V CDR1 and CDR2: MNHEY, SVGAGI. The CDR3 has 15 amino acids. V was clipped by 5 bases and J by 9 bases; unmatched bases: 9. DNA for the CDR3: TGTGCCAGCAGTAAGACTAGCGGGGGGCAGTGGGCCCAGTACTTC. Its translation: CASSKTSGGQWAQYF.

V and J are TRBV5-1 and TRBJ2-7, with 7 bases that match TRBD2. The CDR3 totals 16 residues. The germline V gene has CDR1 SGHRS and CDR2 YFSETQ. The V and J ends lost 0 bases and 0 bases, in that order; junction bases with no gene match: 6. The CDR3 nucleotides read TGCGCCAGCAGCTTGGACTCGGGGGGAACCTCCTACGAGCAGTACTTC. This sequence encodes CASSLDSGGTSYEQYF.

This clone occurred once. CDR3 nucleotide sequence: TGTGCCAGCAGTGATTGGGGGGTCCGGGGAGGCTACACCTTC. This sequence encodes CASSDWGVRGGYTF. V is TRBV2 and J is TRBJ1-2, with D possibly being TRBD1 (5 bases). The V end was cut by 3 bases, the J end by 8 bases, with 16 bases between. The CDR3 is 14 residues long. Germline V gives CDR1 SNHLY, CDR2 FYNNEI.

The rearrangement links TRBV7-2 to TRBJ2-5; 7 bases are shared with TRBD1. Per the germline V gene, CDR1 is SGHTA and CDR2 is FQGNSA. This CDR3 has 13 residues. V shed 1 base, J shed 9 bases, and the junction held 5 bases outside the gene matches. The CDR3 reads CASSLGDRGAQYF. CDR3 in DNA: TGTGCCAGCAGCTTAGGGGACAGAGGGGCCCAGTACTTC.

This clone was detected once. The CDR3 is CASSPTGGGRDGYTF. For the CDR3, the DNA is TGTGCCAGCAGCCCCACAGGGGGCGGTCGAGATGGCTACACCTTC. The rearrangement uses TRBV7-8 and TRBJ1-2; TRBD1 matches 9 bases. The CDR3 consists of 15 residues. From germline, CDR1 is SGHVS and CDR2 FQNEAQ. J lost 6 bases, V lost 5 bases, and 10 bases had no gene match.

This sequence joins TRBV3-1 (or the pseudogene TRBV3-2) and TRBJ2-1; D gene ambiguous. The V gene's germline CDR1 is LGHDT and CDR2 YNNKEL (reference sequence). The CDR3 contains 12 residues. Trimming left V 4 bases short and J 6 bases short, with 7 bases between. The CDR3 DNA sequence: TGTGCCAGCAGCCCATGGGTCAATGAGCAGTTCTTC. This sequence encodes CASSPWVNEQFF.

CDR3 region: CTTGDGVYGYTF. CDR3 nucleotide sequence: TGTACGACAGGGGATGGGGTCTATGGCTACACCTTC. The V and J genes are TRBV6-5 and TRBJ1-2, with 8 bases identical to TRBD1. Germline V gives CDR1 MNHEY, CDR2 SVGAGI. The CDR3 consists of 12 residues.

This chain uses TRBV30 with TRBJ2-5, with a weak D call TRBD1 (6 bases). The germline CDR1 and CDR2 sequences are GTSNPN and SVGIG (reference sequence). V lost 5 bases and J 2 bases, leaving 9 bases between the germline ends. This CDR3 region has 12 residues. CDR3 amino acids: CAWERGQETQYF. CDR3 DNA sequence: TGTGCCTGGGAGAGGGGGCAAGAGACCCAGTACTTC.

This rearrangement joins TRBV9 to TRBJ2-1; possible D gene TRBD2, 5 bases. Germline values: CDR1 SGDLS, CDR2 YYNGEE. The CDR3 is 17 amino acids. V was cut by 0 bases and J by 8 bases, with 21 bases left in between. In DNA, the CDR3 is TGTGCCAGCAGCGTAGGGCTAGCCCGGGGAAAGGAGGATGAGCAGTTCTTC. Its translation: CASSVGLARGKEDEQFF.

The CDR3 nucleotides read TGCGCCAGCAGCTTGGTTGGCGGGAGACAAGAGACCCAGTACTTC. Protein sequence: CASSLVGGRQETQYF. The chain carries TRBV5-1 and TRBJ2-5; the match to TRBD2 covers 7 bases. The CDR3 runs to 15 residues. The germline V gene has CDR1 SGHRS and CDR2 YFSETQ. V was clipped by 0 bases and J by 2 bases; unmatched bases: 4. Supplemented by reference TRBV5-1 and TRBJ2-5, the full variable domain reads KAGVTQTPRYLIKTRGQQVTLSCSPISGHRSVSWYQQTPGQGLQFLFEYFSETQRNKGNFPGRFSGRQFSNSRSEMNVSTLELGDSALYLCASSLVGGRQETQYFGPGTRLLVL.

CDR3 sequence: CSVEGLTQNTEAFF. Written as DNA, the CDR3 is TGCAGCGTTGAGGGACTGACCCAGAACACTGAAGCTTTCTTT. The chain links TRBV29-1 to TRBJ1-1; D might be TRBD1 (5 bases). The germline V and J ends were trimmed by 3 bases and 1 base, with 12 bases remaining between them. From germline, CDR1 is SQVTM and CDR2 ANQGSEA. CDR3 length: 14 amino acids.

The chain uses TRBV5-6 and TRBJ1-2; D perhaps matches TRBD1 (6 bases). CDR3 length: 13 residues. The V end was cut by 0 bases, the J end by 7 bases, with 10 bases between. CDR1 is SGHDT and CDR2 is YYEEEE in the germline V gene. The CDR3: CASSLAQGSGYTF. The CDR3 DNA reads TGTGCCAGCAGCTTGGCTCAGGGGTCTGGCTACACCTTC.

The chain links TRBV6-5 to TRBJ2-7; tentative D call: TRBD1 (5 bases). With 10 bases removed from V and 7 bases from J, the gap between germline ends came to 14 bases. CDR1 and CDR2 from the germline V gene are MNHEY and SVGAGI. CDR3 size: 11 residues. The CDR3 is CATTQGSEQYF. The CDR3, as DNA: TGTGCCACTACGCAGGGATCGGAGCAGTACTTC.

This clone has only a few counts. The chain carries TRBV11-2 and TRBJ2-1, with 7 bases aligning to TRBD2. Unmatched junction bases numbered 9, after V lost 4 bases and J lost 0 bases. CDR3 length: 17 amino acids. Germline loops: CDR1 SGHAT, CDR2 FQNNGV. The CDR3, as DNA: TGTGCCAGCAGCTCCGTCCTAGCGGTCAGCTCCTACAATGAGCAGTTCTTC. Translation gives CASSSVLAVSSYNEQFF.

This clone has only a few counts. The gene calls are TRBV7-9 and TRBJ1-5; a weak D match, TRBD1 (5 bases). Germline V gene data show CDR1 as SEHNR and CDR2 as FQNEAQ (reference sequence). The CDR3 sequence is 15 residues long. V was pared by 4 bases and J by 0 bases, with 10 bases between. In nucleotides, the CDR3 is TGTGCCAGCAGCTCCTATGGGGGTAGCAATCAGCCCCAGCATTTT. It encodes CASSSYGGSNQPQHF.

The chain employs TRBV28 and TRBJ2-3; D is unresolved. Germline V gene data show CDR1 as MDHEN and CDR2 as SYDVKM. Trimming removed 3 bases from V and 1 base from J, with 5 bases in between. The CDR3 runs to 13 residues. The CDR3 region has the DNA TGTGCCAGCAGTTTCTCGGGCACAGATACGCAGTATTTT. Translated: CASSFSGTDTQYF.

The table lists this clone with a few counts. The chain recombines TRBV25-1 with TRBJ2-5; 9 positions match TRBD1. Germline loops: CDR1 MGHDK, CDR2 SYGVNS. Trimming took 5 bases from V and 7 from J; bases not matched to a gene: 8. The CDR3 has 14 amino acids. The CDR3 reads CASSIHRQGGTQYF. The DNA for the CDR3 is TGTGCCAGCAGTATTCATAGACAGGGGGGGACCCAGTACTTC.